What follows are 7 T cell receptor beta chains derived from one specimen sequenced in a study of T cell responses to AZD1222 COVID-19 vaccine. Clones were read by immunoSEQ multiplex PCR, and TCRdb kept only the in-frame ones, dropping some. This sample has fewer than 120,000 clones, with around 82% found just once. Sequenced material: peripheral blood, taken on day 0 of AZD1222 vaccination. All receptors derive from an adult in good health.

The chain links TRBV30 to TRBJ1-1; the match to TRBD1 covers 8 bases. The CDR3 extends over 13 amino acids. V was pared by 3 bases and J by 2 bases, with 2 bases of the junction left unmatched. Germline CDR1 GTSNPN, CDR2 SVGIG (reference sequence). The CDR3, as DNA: TGTGCCTGGAGGGACAGGGACAACACTGAAGCTTTCTTT. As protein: CAWRDRDNTEAFF.

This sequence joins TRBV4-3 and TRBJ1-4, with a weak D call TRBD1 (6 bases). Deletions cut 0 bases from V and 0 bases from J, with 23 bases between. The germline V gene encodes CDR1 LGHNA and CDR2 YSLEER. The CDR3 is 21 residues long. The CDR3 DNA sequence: TGCGCCAGCAGCCAAGATCTAACAGGGACGTCGATAGTTGCAACTAATGAAAAACTGTTTTTT. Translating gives CASSQDLTGTSIVATNEKLFF.

CDR3 sequence (DNA): TGTGCCAGCAGTTCCCCGGGACAGGGACGCTCCTACGAGCAGTACTTC. It codes for CASSSPGQGRSYEQYF. This chain uses TRBV28 with TRBJ2-7, with 9 bases fitting TRBD1. Per germline, CDR1 MDHEN and CDR2 SYDVKM. This CDR3 contains 16 residues. J lost 0 bases, V lost 4 bases, and 7 bases had no gene match.

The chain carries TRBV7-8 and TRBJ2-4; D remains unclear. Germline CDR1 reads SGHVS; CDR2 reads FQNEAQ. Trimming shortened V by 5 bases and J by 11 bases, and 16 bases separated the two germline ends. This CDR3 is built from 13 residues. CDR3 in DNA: TGTGCCAGCAGCCAGGCTCCAAGCCAGGTTCAGTACTTC. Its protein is CASSQAPSQVQYF.

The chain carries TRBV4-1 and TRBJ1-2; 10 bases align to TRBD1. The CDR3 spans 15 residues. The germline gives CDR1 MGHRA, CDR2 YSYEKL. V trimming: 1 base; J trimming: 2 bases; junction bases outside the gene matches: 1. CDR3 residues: CASSQAGQGNYGYTF. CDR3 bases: TGCGCCAGCAGCCAAGCGGGACAGGGGAACTATGGCTACACCTTC.

DNA for the CDR3: TGTGCCAGCAGCCAAGATTGGGGGGGTTCTAGCACAGATACGCAGTATTTT. Translated, it gives CASSQDWGGSSTDTQYF. V usage is TRBV3-1 (or the pseudogene TRBV3-2) and J usage is TRBJ2-3, with 7 bases that match TRBD2. Germline-derived CDR1 and CDR2 are LGHDT and YNNKEL (reference sequence). V lost 0 bases to trimming and J lost 0 bases; unmatched junction nucleotides: 6. This CDR3 comprises 17 residues.

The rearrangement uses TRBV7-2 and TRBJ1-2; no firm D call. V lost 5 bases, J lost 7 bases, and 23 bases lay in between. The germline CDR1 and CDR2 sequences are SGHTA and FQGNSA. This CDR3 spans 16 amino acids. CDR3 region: CASSPPWASSLGGYTF. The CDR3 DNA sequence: TGTGCCAGCAGCCCGCCATGGGCATCCTCTTTAGGTGGCTACACCTTC.